This T cell receptor beta chain was recorded in a study of cytomegalovirus exposure and HLA in healthy donors. Study information: A subsequent analysis reported that the 120 or so validation repertoires were produced on the same platform that had also been used for the 600 to 700 first-cohort repertoires.

The CDR3 consists of 10 residues. Trimming pared 5 bases from V and 4 bases from J, leaving 5 bases between. Germline V CDR1 and CDR2: DFQATT, SNEGSKA (reference sequence). Libraries were prepared by immunoSEQ multiplex PCR; TCRdb keeps only in-frame clonotypes and omits some of them. Altogether over 100,000 clones are present, roughly 86% being singletons, with the ten largest covering roughly 2.1%. The chain carries TRBV20-1 and TRBJ2-5; D is ambiguous. The TCR was taken from a woman aged 18 to 35 in good health and CMV-seronegative. Sequencing was done on a sample of PBMCs. The CDR3 reads CSAQRETQYF. The DNA for the CDR3 is TGCAGTGCTCAGCGAGAGACCCAGTACTTC.